This entry describes one T cell receptor (beta chain). Different DNA sequences within this sample yield the same CDR3. Germline CDR1 GTSNPN, CDR2 SVGIG (reference sequence). With V trimmed by 2 bases and J by 4 bases, 2 bases remained unmatched. This CDR3 comprises 14 residues. The method was immunoSEQ multiplex PCR; TCRdb's version includes in-frame clones alone and lacks a portion of them. The sample records approximately 270,000 clones, 86% being singletons. This specimen comes from a study of cytomegalovirus exposure and HLA in healthy donors. Study as a whole: Later analysis reported that the 110 or so validation repertoires shared the platform of the approximately 690 first-cohort repertoires.

The specimen sequenced was PBMCs. The chain combines TRBV30 with TRBJ2-1, with 10 bases lining up with TRBD2. The receptor was isolated from a woman between 18 and 29 years old in good health and CMV-seronegative. For the CDR3, the DNA is TGTGCCTGGAGTAGACTAGCGGGTTACAATGAGCAGTTCTTC. This encodes CAWSRLAGYNEQFF.